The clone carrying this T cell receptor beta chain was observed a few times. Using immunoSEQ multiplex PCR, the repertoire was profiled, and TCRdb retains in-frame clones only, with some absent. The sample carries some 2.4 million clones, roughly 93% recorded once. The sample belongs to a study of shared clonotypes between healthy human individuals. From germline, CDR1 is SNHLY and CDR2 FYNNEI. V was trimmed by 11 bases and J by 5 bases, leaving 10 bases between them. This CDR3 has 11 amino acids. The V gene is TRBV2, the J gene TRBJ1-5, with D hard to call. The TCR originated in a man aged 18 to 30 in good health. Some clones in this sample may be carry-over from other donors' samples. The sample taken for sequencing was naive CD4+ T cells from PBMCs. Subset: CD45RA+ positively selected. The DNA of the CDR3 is TGTGCCGCAGGTCGGGATCAGCCCCAGCATTTT. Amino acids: CAAGRDQPQHF.